This T cell receptor beta chain was sequenced for a study of T cell clusters in autoimmune cytopenias. Study-level findings and limits: The T cell clusters came from computational analysis alone and lack functional validation.

Tens of thousands of genome equivalents of blood DNA were amplified for TRB. The germline CDR1 and CDR2 sequences are LNHDA and SQIVND (reference sequence). This CDR3 is 14 amino acids long. Turning to this clonotype: What it recognizes is unknown.

Multiplex touch-down PCR amplified TRB using TRB-A and TRB-B pools in one tube. TCRdb reprocessed the multiplex PCR reads, keeping one entry per CDR3 protein, no DNA. Listed are 5,500 to 8,000 distinct CDR3 sequences; 3.5% to 4.5% falls within the top ten. This same sample was also taken into another study, of T cell repertoires in aging, cancer and after chemotherapy. From that second work: Donors were grouped into six age bands spanning 30 or younger through 70 or older. In healthy donors, age-related TCR diversity loss mainly reflected lost richness.

The receptor comes from a human donor in good health. Source material: peripheral blood. J is TRBJ1-2 and V is TRBV19. The CDR3 spells CASSPDYANYGYTF.